The sequence of this T cell receptor (beta chain) was determined in a study of post-analysis software for immune sequencing data. J was trimmed by 10 bases and V by 8 bases; bases with no gene match: 8. Germline-derived CDR1 and CDR2 are MDHEN and SYDVKM. CDR3 length equals 14 residues. Study conclusions and caveats: A handful of TRBV segments were significantly more frequent in patients than in controls. TRBV5-6, TRBV5-1 and TRBV20-1 were among these segments.

Unique molecular identifiers were built into the TCR beta cDNA libraries. Around 500,000 cDNA molecules were obtained per 1 to 10 million input T cells. Each CDR3 protein is one row after TCRdb ran MiXCR on the PCR reads. The repertoire holds about 200,000 distinct CDR3 sequences, 29% seen once, with roughly 3.4% in the top ten. As to this clonotype: The antigen remains undetermined.

This chain joins TRBV28 and TRBJ2-1; 13 nucleotides align to TRBD2. Sequencing input: blood. The sequence came from a girl under 18 with multiple sclerosis. Here the CDR3 reads CASRTSGSLREQFF. CDR3 bases: TGTGCCAGCCGGACTAGCGGGAGCCTCAGGGAGCAGTTCTTC.